Each of the 17 T cell receptor beta chains below was sequenced from the same sample in a study of OX40 agonist ivuxolimab in advanced cancers. Some clones are missing from TCRdb's copy, which holds only in-frame ones; the method was immunoSEQ multiplex PCR. The sample includes approximately 70,000 clones, 75% to 95% of them seen just once. Source: CD4+ or CD8+ T cells sorted from blood, taken in a trial of the OX40 agonist ivuxolimab. The receptors were sampled from an adult with an advanced solid tumor such as melanoma, head and neck, liver or kidney cancer.

DNA of the CDR3: TGTGCCAGCTCATGGACAGGGGAGGGCACCGGGGAGCTGTTTTTT. Translation: CASSWTGEGTGELFF. The chain carries TRBV13 and TRBJ2-2; 9 nucleotides align to TRBD1. CDR1 and CDR2 (germline): PRHDT, FYEKMQ (reference sequence). V shed 8 bases and J 4 bases; nucleotides not matched to a gene: 8. The CDR3 consists of 15 residues.

The chain couples TRBV25-1 to TRBJ2-2; D not certain. The germline V and J ends were trimmed by 7 bases and 3 bases, with 6 bases remaining between them. Germline V CDR1 and CDR2: MGHDK, SYGVNS. The CDR3 length is 12 residues. In DNA, the CDR3 is TGTGCCAGCATTAGTTACACCGGGGAGCTGTTTTTT. Encoded protein: CASISYTGELFF.

The J gene is TRBJ1-1, the V gene TRBV27; tentatively, D is TRBD1 (5 bases). This CDR3 region has 16 residues. Germline CDR1 is MNHEY and CDR2 is SMNVEV (reference sequence). The ends were cut back, 0 bases at V and 1 base at J, with 12 bases in the middle. The CDR3 spells CASSLSPQVKNTEAFF. The CDR3, as DNA: TGTGCCAGCAGTTTATCCCCACAGGTGAAGAACACTGAAGCTTTCTTT.

This clone was detected only once. The chain recombines TRBV11-2 with TRBJ2-5; 8 positions agree with TRBD2. Germline CDR1 is SGHAT and CDR2 is FQNNGV. The CDR3 is 17 residues long. Trimming took 3 bases from V and 2 from J; bases not matched to a gene: 11. CDR3 DNA sequence: TGTGCCAGCAGCTTTCCTATTGCGGGGGGCTCACAAGAGACCCAGTACTTC. Translating gives CASSFPIAGGSQETQYF. The full variable domain, in which reference TRBV11-2 and TRBJ2-5 provide the parts outside the CDR3, is EAGVAQSPRYKIIEKRQSVAFWCNPISGHATLYWYQQILGQGPKLLIQFQNNGVVDDSQLPKDRFSAERLKGVDSTLKIQPAKLEDSAVYLCASSFPIAGGSQETQYFGPGTRLLVL.

This clone was detected once. The chain links TRBV9 to TRBJ1-2; D might be TRBD1 (5 bases). V was pared by 1 base and J by 6 bases, with 7 bases between. This CDR3 is built from 12 residues. The germline gives CDR1 SGDLS, CDR2 YYNGEE. Here the CDR3 reads CASSVWGDGYTF. In DNA form, the CDR3 reads TGTGCCAGCAGCGTATGGGGGGATGGCTACACCTTC. The whole variable domain, remainder taken from reference TRBV9 and TRBJ1-2, is DSGVTQTPKHLITATGQRVTLRCSPRSGDLSVYWYQQSLDQGLQFLIQYYNGEERAKGNILERFSAQQFPDLHSELNLSSLELGDSALYFCASSVWGDGYTFGSGTRLTVV.

The V and J genes are TRBV29-1 and TRBJ2-7, with D possibly matching TRBD1 (6 bases). CDR1 and CDR2 (germline): SQVTM, ANQGSEA. V was pared by 2 bases and J by 3 bases, with 8 bases between. This CDR3 is 12 amino acids long. Written as DNA, the CDR3 is TGCAGCGTTGAAAGAGGGGGCTACGAGCAGTACTTC. This encodes CSVERGGYEQYF.

The chain links TRBV5-6 to TRBJ1-2; D possibly corresponds to TRBD1 (5 bases). CDR1 and CDR2 (germline): SGHDT, YYEEEE. The CDR3 is 12 amino acids. V dropped 2 bases and J dropped 4 bases, with 6 bases sitting between them. The CDR3 here is CASSLDSYGYTF. The CDR3 coding sequence is TGTGCCAGCAGCTTAGACAGCTATGGCTACACCTTC.

J is TRBJ1-5 and V is TRBV30, with 8 bases that match TRBD1. The CDR3 spans 14 residues. Unmatched junction bases numbered 7, after V lost 3 bases and J lost 6 bases. The germline V gene has CDR1 GTSNPN and CDR2 SVGIG (reference sequence). The CDR3 sequence: CAWSSGQGGQPQHF. In nucleotides, the CDR3 is TGTGCCTGGAGCTCAGGACAGGGAGGTCAGCCCCAGCATTTT.

V gene TRBV4-3 combines with J gene TRBJ2-7; possibly TRBD2 for D (5 bases). This CDR3 is built from 16 residues. From germline, CDR1 is LGHNA and CDR2 YSLEER. The V and J ends lost 2 bases and 3 bases respectively, with 17 bases between them. The CDR3 region has the DNA TGCGCCAGCAGCCAATCCGGGAAAACAGAAGGCTACGAGCAGTACTTC. Protein: CASSQSGKTEGYEQYF.

The V and J genes are TRBV7-9 and TRBJ2-3, with 9 nucleotides matching TRBD2. This CDR3 has 16 residues. Germline lookup yields CDR1 SEHNR and CDR2 FQNEAQ (reference sequence). V dropped 3 bases and J dropped 5; count of bases not matched to a gene: 9. Written as DNA, the CDR3 is TGTGCCAGCAGCTTTTTGTCTAGCGGGGTGAAAGATACGCAGTATTTT. Its translation: CASSFLSSGVKDTQYF.

The J gene is TRBJ1-1, the V gene TRBV6-5; no firm D call. The CDR3 loop spans 14 amino acids. Germline CDR1 is MNHEY and CDR2 is SVGAGI. Trimming stripped 0 bases from V and 2 bases from J, with 7 bases between. CDR3 amino acids: CASSYSRGNTEAFF. The CDR3 DNA reads as TGTGCCAGCAGTTACTCGCGTGGTAACACTGAAGCTTTCTTT.

The chain uses TRBV4-2 and TRBJ2-5, with D maybe TRBD2 (6 bases). The length of the CDR3 is 17 residues. Germline lookup yields CDR1 LGHNA and CDR2 YNFKEQ. V lost 3 bases to trimming and J lost 5 bases, with 22 bases between them. In nucleotides, the CDR3 is TGTGCCAGCAGCCACATGGAGGGGAGGACAACGGGGGAGACCCAGTACTTC. It is translated as CASSHMEGRTTGETQYF.

This chain joins TRBV4-3 and TRBJ1-1; D uncertain. CDR3 length: 15 residues. Trimming cost V 0 bases and J 4 bases, with 12 bases left between them. Germline loops: CDR1 LGHNA, CDR2 YSLEER. CDR3 loop: CASSQDRGWGTEAFF. The DNA for the CDR3 is TGCGCCAGCAGCCAAGATCGAGGATGGGGCACTGAAGCTTTCTTT.

The chain is built from TRBV29-1 and TRBJ2-6; no reliable D call. This CDR3 comprises 12 residues. Trimming shortened V by 5 bases and J by 4 bases, and 6 bases separated the two germline ends. Germline assignment: CDR1 SQVTM and CDR2 ANQGSEA. CDR3 bases: TGCAGCGTTTTGACGGGGGCCAACGTCCTGACTTTC. Amino acid sequence: CSVLTGANVLTF. Based on the CDR3 plus reference TRBV29-1 and TRBJ2-6, the full variable domain is SAVISQKPSRDICQRGTSLTIQCQVDSQVTMMFWYRQQPGQSLTLIATANQGSEATYESGFVIDKFPISRPNLTFSTLTVSNMSPEDSSIYLCSVLTGANVLTFGAGSRLTVL.

This chain joins TRBV4-1 and TRBJ2-7; TRBD2 matches at 14 bases. The V segment lost 6 bases and the J segment 6 bases; nucleotides outside the gene matches: 10. The CDR3 is made up of 16 amino acids. Germline CDR1 MGHRA, CDR2 YSYEKL. The CDR3, as DNA: TGCGCCAGCAGTGTCGGGACTAGCGGGAGTCGTCGCGAGCAGTACTTC. It translates to CASSVGTSGSRREQYF.

This chain uses TRBV7-9 with TRBJ2-7; TRBD2 is a possible D gene (6 bases). V shed 1 base and J shed 5 bases, with 12 bases lying between them. CDR1 is SEHNR and CDR2 is FQNEAQ in the germline V gene (reference sequence). This CDR3 is built from 14 residues. CDR3 region: CASSLVSSANEQYF. Written as DNA, the CDR3 is TGTGCCAGCAGCTTAGTTTCTAGCGCCAACGAGCAGTACTTC.

This chain connects TRBV2 to TRBJ1-1; 10 nucleotides match TRBD1. The CDR3 totals 17 residues. V lost 1 base, J lost 6 bases, and 11 bases stayed unmatched. CDR1 and CDR2 from the germline V gene are SNHLY and FYNNEI. DNA for the CDR3: TGTGCCAGCAGTGAAGACCGCAGTGGACAGGGGGTTCCTGAAGCTTTCTTT. Its protein product is CASSEDRSGQGVPEAFF. The complete variable domain, with remaining parts taken from reference TRBV2 and TRBJ1-1, reads EPEVTQTPSHQVTQMGQEVILRCVPISNHLYFYWYRQILGQKVEFLVSFYNNEISEKSEIFDDQFSVERPDGSNFTLKIRSTKLEDSAMYFCASSEDRSGQGVPEAFFGQGTRLTVV.